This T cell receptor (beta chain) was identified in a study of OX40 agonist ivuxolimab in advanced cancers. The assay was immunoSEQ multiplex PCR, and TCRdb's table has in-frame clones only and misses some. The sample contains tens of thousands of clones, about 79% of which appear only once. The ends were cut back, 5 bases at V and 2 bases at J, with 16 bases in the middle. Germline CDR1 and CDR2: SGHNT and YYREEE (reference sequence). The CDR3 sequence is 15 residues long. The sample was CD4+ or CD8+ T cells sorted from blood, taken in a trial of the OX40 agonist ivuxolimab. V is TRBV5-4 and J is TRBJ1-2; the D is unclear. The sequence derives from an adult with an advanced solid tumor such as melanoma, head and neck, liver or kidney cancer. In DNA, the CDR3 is TGTGCCAGCAGTTTAGACGGAGACCGAAACTATGGCTACACCTTC. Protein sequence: CASSLDGDRNYGYTF.